This TCR beta chain was identified in a study of T cell responses to AZD1222 COVID-19 vaccine. Across the study: Second doses were pooled across both intervals (about 4 or about 12 weeks).

The study, taken as a whole, reports: Clonal diversity may have been underestimated, and the donors were mostly white British, with more females than males. Samples come after the peak T cell response, not at day 14.

Repertoires were generated with immunoSEQ multiplex PCR, while TCRdb's copy carries only in-frame clones and drops some. The table includes 100,000 to 120,000 clones, 85% to 95% detected once. About this clone: The antigen is not known.

Deletions cut 0 bases from V and 6 bases from J, with 9 bases between. Germline CDR1 reads MNHNS; CDR2 reads SASEGT. This CDR3 comprises 14 residues. Here the sequenced sample was peripheral blood, taken on day 0 of AZD1222 vaccination. The TCR comes from an adult in good health. The genes are TRBV6-1 and TRBJ1-5; D may be TRBD1 (5 bases). The CDR3 is CASSEAQGRQPQHF. In DNA, the CDR3 is TGTGCCAGCAGTGAAGCCCAGGGTCGTCAGCCCCAGCATTTT.